What follows describes a single T cell receptor (beta chain). Germline CDR1 is ENHRY and CDR2 is SYGVKD. The ends were cut back, 11 bases at V and 0 bases at J, with 7 bases in the middle. This CDR3 region has 11 residues. The record originates from a study of blood T cell repertoires in COVID-19. Background on the study: Sites across the United States, Italy and Spain contributed samples from acute and convalescent COVID-19. T cells, B-cell-depleted T cells, or PBMCs provided the cDNA or gDNA that served as material.

This table comes from immunoSEQ multiplex PCR, and its TCRdb copy is limited to in-frame clones, with some not included. Of under 300,000 clones listed, about 87% are singletons. V and J are TRBV10-3 and TRBJ2-5; no definite D call. The receptor comes from a woman in her sixties or seventies with active or convalescent COVID-19. The specimen was peripheral blood. As DNA, the CDR3 is TGTGCCTCTAGGAACCAAGAGACCCAGTACTTC. It translates to CASRNQETQYF.